The next 21 T cell receptor beta chains were all read from a single sample in a study of T cells after yellow fever vaccination. TCRdb processed the 5' RACE reads anew with MiXCR; each CDR3 protein has one entry. This sample has about 160,000 distinct CDR3 sequences, with 5.5% to 7.5% found just once. This sample comprised CD4+ T cells sorted from PBMCs, obtained 4 to 6 days after the first yellow fever vaccination. The receptors here all came from a man younger than 35 who received the YFV17D yellow fever vaccine.

The CDR3 protein is CASRKQGLERQPQHF. The DNA for the CDR3 is TGTGCCAGCAGGAAACAGGGGTTAGAGCGTCAGCCCCAGCATTTT. The V and J genes are TRBV28 and TRBJ1-5; 7 bases fit TRBD1. Unmatched junction bases numbered 11, after V lost 6 bases and J lost 6 bases. Germline-derived CDR1 and CDR2 are MDHEN and SYDVKM. This CDR3 comprises 15 residues.

This clonotype was observed many times. The gene calls are TRBV5-1 and TRBJ1-1; D unclear. CDR3 length equals 14 residues. The ends were cut back, 0 bases at V and 4 bases at J, with 10 bases in the middle. Germline V gene data show CDR1 as SGHRS and CDR2 as YFSETQ. CDR3 coding DNA: TGCGCCAGCAGCTTGGGACCCCTGGGCACTGAAGCTTTCTTT. It encodes CASSLGPLGTEAFF.

This clonotype was seen ten or more times. The CDR3 region is CATRGLADRETQYF. The DNA for the CDR3 is TGTGCCACCCGGGGACTAGCCGACAGGGAGACCCAGTACTTC. The rearrangement joins TRBV27 to TRBJ2-5, with 9 bases fitting TRBD2. V lost 10 bases and J lost 5; bases outside the gene matches: 11. The CDR3 has 14 residues. Per germline, CDR1 MNHEY and CDR2 SMNVEV (reference sequence).

The table lists this clonotype with many counts. This chain connects TRBV6-5 to TRBJ1-2; a possible D gene is TRBD1 (5 bases). Germline CDR1 MNHEY, CDR2 SVGAGI. The length of the CDR3 is 15 residues. Trimming cost V 5 bases and J 2 bases, with 15 bases left between them. CDR3 DNA: TGTGCCAGCAGTACCTTTGGGGGAGGGAACTATGGCTACACCTTC. Protein sequence: CASSTFGGGNYGYTF.

This chain links TRBV6-2 or TRBV6-3 with TRBJ1-3; no clear D gene. The germline gives CDR1 MNHEY, CDR2 SVGEGT. Deletions cut 2 bases from V and 4 bases from J, with 12 bases between. This CDR3 spans 15 amino acids. The CDR3 nucleotides are TGTGCCAGCAGTTACGGACCGTCCTCGGGAAACACCATATATTTT. It specifies CASSYGPSSGNTIYF.

V is TRBV7-9 and J is TRBJ1-3, with 9 bases matching TRBD1. J lost 4 bases, V lost 3 bases, and 4 bases had no gene match. Per germline, CDR1 SEHNR and CDR2 FQNEAQ (reference sequence). The CDR3 covers 15 residues. CDR3 protein: CASSFGTGFGNTIYF. The CDR3 nucleotides read TGTGCCAGCAGCTTCGGGACAGGGTTCGGAAACACCATATATTTT.

Many counts were recorded for this clonotype. The gene calls are TRBV20-1 and TRBJ1-5; D is unresolved. Germline V gene lookup returns CDR1 DFQATT and CDR2 SNEGSKA (reference sequence). The CDR3 runs to 13 residues. The ends were cut back, 4 bases at V and 1 base at J, with 8 bases in the middle. CDR3 residues: CSATLGSNQPQHF. In nucleotides, the CDR3 is TGCAGTGCTACCCTCGGGAGCAATCAGCCCCAGCATTTT.

This clonotype was seen many times. The chain carries TRBV6-5 and TRBJ1-5, with D hard to call. With 4 bases removed from V and 3 bases from J, the gap between germline ends came to 7 bases. The CDR3 is made up of 13 amino acids. Germline loops: CDR1 MNHEY, CDR2 SVGAGI. CDR3 sequence reads: CASSSGVNQPQHF. The CDR3 nucleotides are TGTGCCAGCAGTTCCGGGGTCAATCAGCCCCAGCATTTT.

This chain connects TRBV5-1 to TRBJ1-1; no firm D call. The CDR3 is 17 residues long. V gave up 1 base and J gave up 1 base, with 17 bases separating them. Germline lookup yields CDR1 SGHRS and CDR2 YFSETQ. CDR3 protein: CASSLSVVADGNTEAFF. In DNA, the CDR3 is TGCGCCAGCAGCTTGAGCGTCGTGGCCGACGGGAACACTGAAGCTTTCTTT.

The rearrangement uses TRBV7-6 and TRBJ1-3; no definite D call. Deletions cut 5 bases from V and 2 bases from J, with 16 bases between. CDR1 and CDR2 (germline): SGHVS, FNYEAQ. This CDR3 comprises 16 residues. The CDR3 spells CASSPTGGSTGNTIYF. CDR3 DNA: TGTGCCAGCAGCCCCACGGGAGGGAGTACTGGAAACACCATATATTTT.

V is TRBV21-1 and J is TRBJ1-1. TRBV21-1 has pseudogene status. The CDR3 is made up of 13 amino acids. Written as DNA, the CDR3 is TGCGGAGAGGCCCCGACAGCGCTCCCTCTTACTTTCTTT. It is translated as CGEAPTALPLTFF.

In its sample, this clonotype was seen many times. This chain joins TRBV12-3 or TRBV12-4 and TRBJ2-1; D ambiguous. The CDR3 runs 11 residues. The ends were cut back, 5 bases at V and 6 bases at J, with 5 bases in the middle. The CDR3 nucleotides read TGTGCCAGCAGTAGATTCAATGAGCAGTTCTTC. Its protein is CASSRFNEQFF.

This clonotype showed up many times. DNA for the CDR3: TGTGCCAGCTCACCAATTAGCGGGAGCCTCATTTCCACAGATACGCAGTATTTT. This sequence encodes CASSPISGSLISTDTQYF. The chain has TRBV18 and TRBJ2-3, with 9 bases identical to TRBD2. Germline CDR1 KGHSH, CDR2 LQKENI. The J segment lost 2 bases and the V segment lost 2 bases, leaving 11 bases of the junction unmatched. The CDR3 contains 18 residues.

This clonotype was observed many times. The chain links TRBV4-2 to TRBJ2-7; the D is unclear. Germline V gene data show CDR1 as LGHNA and CDR2 as YNFKEQ. CDR3 size: 16 residues. The V gene lost 4 bases and the J gene lost 0 bases, with 16 bases spanning the gap. CDR3 in amino acids: CASSPWGGESSYEQYF. CDR3 DNA sequence: TGTGCCAGCAGCCCGTGGGGTGGGGAAAGCTCCTACGAGCAGTACTTC.

This clonotype was counted ten times or more. The rearrangement links TRBV12-3 or TRBV12-4 to TRBJ2-7; D possibly corresponds to TRBD1 (5 bases). This CDR3 has 14 amino acids. V dropped 3 bases and J dropped 4 bases, with 13 bases sitting between them. CDR3 sequence reads: CASSFGAATYEQYF. The CDR3 region has the DNA TGTGCCAGCAGTTTTGGGGCAGCTACTTACGAGCAGTACTTC.

V and J are TRBV5-1 and TRBJ1-5; TRBD1 agrees at 10 bases. The V and J ends lost 4 bases and 2 bases, in that order; junction bases with no gene match: 24. CDR3 length: 22 amino acids. Germline V lookup: CDR1 SGHRS, CDR2 YFSETQ. The chain's CDR3 is CASSIDRDRGDLDWGGNQPQHF. In DNA form, the CDR3 reads TGCGCCAGCAGCATCGACCGGGACAGGGGCGACCTTGACTGGGGGGGCAATCAGCCCCAGCATTTT.

The sample holds many counts of this clonotype. This rearrangement joins TRBV5-1 to TRBJ2-3; 13 bases are a match to TRBD2. Per the germline V gene, CDR1 is SGHRS and CDR2 is YFSETQ. This CDR3 contains 16 residues. Trimming removed 0 bases from V and 4 bases from J; junction bases left unmatched: 2. In nucleotides, the CDR3 is TGCGCCAGCAGCTTGGATACTAGCGGGGGGGCAGATACGCAGTATTTT. As protein: CASSLDTSGGADTQYF.

This clonotype was picked up many times. V is TRBV3-1 and J is TRBJ2-5; the D is unclear. Trimming left V 6 bases short and J 5 bases short, with 10 bases between. Germline-derived CDR1 and CDR2 are LGHDT and YNNKEL (reference sequence). This CDR3 comprises 12 residues. In nucleotides, the CDR3 is TGTGCCAGCAGTCTCCTTACGGAGACCCAGTACTTC. Translating it yields CASSLLTETQYF.

The sample holds many counts of this clonotype. This sequence joins TRBV11-2 and TRBJ1-4; D unclear. Trimming took off 5 bases at V and 6 bases at J, with 7 bases between the two ends. The CDR3 has 12 amino acids. Germline CDR1 SGHAT, CDR2 FQNNGV. This CDR3 is CASSPEDEKLFF. In DNA, the CDR3 is TGTGCCAGCAGCCCGGAGGATGAAAAACTGTTTTTT.

This chain joins TRBV12-3 or TRBV12-4 and TRBJ1-4; a possible D gene is TRBD1 (6 bases). CDR3 size: 14 residues. The V gene lost 1 base and the J gene lost 10 bases, with 13 bases spanning the gap. The CDR3 coding sequence is TGTGCCAGCAGTTTAGGCAGTCTAGGGGGAAAACTGTTTTTT. Translation: CASSLGSLGGKLFF.

On this clonotype: The conserved final phenylalanine or tryptophan is absent from the CDR3, which likely points to a read error. The chain links TRBV4-1 to TRBJ2-1; D possibly corresponds to TRBD2 (5 bases). Trimming removed 3 bases from V and 4 bases from J, with 13 bases in between. The CDR3 is 15 residues long. Germline loops: CDR1 MGHRA, CDR2 YSYEKL. The CDR3 nucleotides are TGCGCCAGCAGCCATCCTTTAGCGCGGTACAATGAGCAGTTCTCC. Its protein product is CASSHPLARYNEQFS.